Below, 15 T cell receptor beta chains from the same sample are listed, as sequenced in a study of neurological immune-mediated disorders (dated by TCRdb to between 2018 and 2021). Library preparation used 5' RACE. The reads were generated on an Illumina HiSeq 2500. Using fastp at Q25 and MiXCR, TCRdb reprocessed the public reads and kept productive beta chains. Here each entry gathers all rows of one CDR3 protein and keeps the most common genes and DNA. The sample table shows under 45,000 distinct CDR3 sequences, and about 13% are seen once. Over 0.95% of the sample is held by the ten biggest clonotypes. Sequenced material: PBMCs. The receptors stem from a female donor in good health.

This clonotype was seen many times. The chain employs TRBV5-1 and TRBJ1-6; perhaps TRBD1 as D (5 bases). The germline gives CDR1 SGHRS, CDR2 YFSETQ. The CDR3 has 14 amino acids. Trimming cost V 7 bases and J 6 bases, with 14 bases left between them. The CDR3 coding sequence is TGCGCCAGCGGTCCTGGGGGTGGTAATTCACCCCTCCACTTT. It encodes CASGPGGGNSPLHF.

This clonotype was recorded many times. V is TRBV6-5 and J is TRBJ2-5; 13 bases are a match to TRBD2. V dropped 4 bases and J dropped 4; count of bases not matched to a gene: 3. This CDR3 spans 15 amino acids. CDR1 is MNHEY, CDR2 SVGAGI, per germline. CDR3 residues: CASSSLAGGRETQYF. The CDR3 DNA reads as TGTGCCAGCAGTTCACTAGCGGGGGGGCGAGAGACCCAGTACTTC.

This clonotype came up many times. This chain uses TRBV6-6 with TRBJ2-7; D is ambiguous. Trimming left V 7 bases short and J 4 bases short, with 14 bases between. Germline values: CDR1 MNHNY, CDR2 SVGAGI (reference sequence). The CDR3 has 13 residues. CDR3 bases: TGTGCCAGCACGAAGGCCGCGAGGTACGAGCAGTACTTC. Protein sequence: CASTKAARYEQYF.

In its sample, this clonotype was seen many times. The genes are TRBV12-3 or TRBV12-4 and TRBJ1-3, with D unresolved. This CDR3 contains 15 residues. V shed 6 bases and J shed 0 bases, with 12 bases lying between them. The CDR3 nucleotides are TGTGCCAGCAGCCCTTCTCTGGGCTCTGGAAACACCATATATTTT. Translation gives CASSPSLGSGNTIYF.

This clonotype was seen at least ten times. The chain couples TRBV3-1 to TRBJ2-5, with 15 nucleotides matching TRBD2. From germline, CDR1 is LGHDT and CDR2 YNNKEL (reference sequence). The CDR3 has 16 amino acids. Trimming removed 4 bases from V and 1 base from J; junction bases left unmatched: 1. CDR3 in amino acids: CASSRGLAGGQETQYF. CDR3 DNA sequence: TGTGCCAGCAGCCGGGGACTAGCGGGGGGCCAAGAGACCCAGTACTTC.

The table lists this clonotype with many counts. The rearrangement joins TRBV27 to TRBJ2-7, with TRBD1 matching over 7 bases. CDR3 length equals 18 residues. V trimming: 6 bases; J trimming: 3 bases; junction bases outside the gene matches: 20. The germline V gene encodes CDR1 MNHEY and CDR2 SMNVEV (reference sequence). In DNA, the CDR3 is TGTGCCAGCAGCGTATCGGGGACCGACAGGGTTTTAATCTACGAGCAGTACTTC. This sequence encodes CASSVSGTDRVLIYEQYF.

This clonotype was recorded once. This sequence joins TRBV6-2 or TRBV6-3 and TRBJ2-7, with 14 bases lining up with TRBD2. Germline CDR1 and CDR2: MNHEY and SVGEGT. The trim removed 6 bases at V and 3 bases at J, leaving 13 bases unmatched. The CDR3 is made up of 18 amino acids. DNA of the CDR3: TGTGCCAGCAGCAAGGGACTAGCGGGAGTGTTCCCCTACTACGAGCAGTACTTC. It codes for CASSKGLAGVFPYYEQYF.

This clonotype was observed many times. The chain has TRBV20-1 and TRBJ2-7, with 9 positions matching TRBD2. The CDR3 runs 15 residues. From germline, CDR1 is DFQATT and CDR2 SNEGSKA (reference sequence). With V trimmed by 4 bases and J by 4 bases, 11 bases remained unmatched. The CDR3 region has the DNA TGCAGTGCTAATCCTGGCAGCGGGGGGTCATACGAGCAGTACTTC. Amino acids: CSANPGSGGSYEQYF.

In its sample, this clonotype was seen many times. This sequence joins TRBV28 and TRBJ2-1; 10 bases line up with TRBD2. Germline loops: CDR1 MDHEN, CDR2 SYDVKM. CDR3 length: 15 residues. V lost 2 bases and J lost 5; bases outside the gene matches: 3. The DNA of the CDR3 is TGTGCCAGCAGTTTACCTAGCGGGAGAAACAATGAGCAGTTCTTC. Its translation: CASSLPSGRNNEQFF. The variable domain in full, with the rest retrieved from reference TRBV28 and TRBJ2-1, is DVKVTQSSRYLVKRTGEKVFLECVQDMDHENMFWYRQDPGLGLRLIYFSYDVKMKEKGDIPEGYSVSREKKERFSLILESASTNQTSMYLCASSLPSGRNNEQFFGPGTRLTVL.

This clonotype was counted at least ten times. The chain couples TRBV12-3 or TRBV12-4 to TRBJ1-1; 7 positions agree with TRBD1. V dropped 3 bases and J dropped 0; count of bases not matched to a gene: 4. CDR3 length equals 15 residues. CDR3 DNA: TGTGCCAGCAGTTTCCCACAGGGGATGAACACTGAAGCTTTCTTT. It yields the protein CASSFPQGMNTEAFF.

This clonotype has at least ten counts. This chain links TRBV5-5 with TRBJ2-7; TRBD2 aligns across 14 bases. This CDR3 is 16 amino acids long. CDR1 and CDR2 from the germline V gene are SGHKS and YYEKEE (reference sequence). V trimming: 0 bases; J trimming: 5 bases; junction bases outside the gene matches: 4. CDR3 sequence (DNA): TGTGCCAGCAGCTTGGGACTAGCGGGAGGGCGGGACGAGCAGTACTTC. The encoded protein is CASSLGLAGGRDEQYF.

This chain uses TRBV28 with TRBJ1-1; 10 bases line up with TRBD1. V dropped 5 bases and J dropped 10; count of bases not matched to a gene: 4. This CDR3 has 12 residues. Per germline, CDR1 MDHEN and CDR2 SYDVKM. CDR3 DNA: TGTGCCAGCAGTACCCGGACAGGGGGAGCTTTCTTT. Encoded protein: CASSTRTGGAFF.

This chain links TRBV6-5 with TRBJ2-7; tentative D call: TRBD1 (5 bases). Germline V gene sequence: CDR1 MNHEY, CDR2 SVGAGI. The CDR3 is made up of 16 amino acids. Deletions cut 6 bases from V and 0 bases from J, with 18 bases between. The DNA for the CDR3 is TGTGCCAGCAGCAACTCGGCCGACAGCAACTCCTACGAGCAGTACTTC. This codes for CASSNSADSNSYEQYF.

In this sample, this clonotype turned up many times. The chain links TRBV12-3 or TRBV12-4 to TRBJ1-5, with 7 positions matching TRBD1. Trimming at V came to 9 bases and at J to 2 bases, leaving 1 base not matched to a gene. CDR3 length: 12 residues. In nucleotides, the CDR3 is TGTGCCAGTACAGGGGGCAATCAGCCCCAGCATTTT. Protein: CASTGGNQPQHF.

This chain links TRBV6-4 with TRBJ2-6; the D gene is possibly TRBD1 (6 bases). V dropped 5 bases and J dropped 2 bases, with 7 bases sitting between them. The germline gives CDR1 MRHNA, CDR2 SNTAGT. The CDR3 sequence is 14 residues long. The CDR3, as DNA: TGTGCCAGCAGTTACAGGGCTGGGGCCAACGTCCTGACTTTC. This gives the protein CASSYRAGANVLTF.